The source of this T cell receptor beta chain is a study of blood T cells in healthy people across ages. Whole-study findings and limits: Estimates drawn from one million T cells were deemed to understate diversity.

Combining a sample-barcoded 5' primer with a J-beta primer mix, a second PCR ran for about 7 to 11 cycles. TCRdb passed the 5' RACE reads through MiXCR, listing each CDR3 protein once. Of more than 700,000 distinct CDR3 sequences in the sample, about 55% are singletons; the top ten hold approximately 40%. This CDR3 contains 13 residues. Germline lookup yields CDR1 KGHDR and CDR2 SFDVKD. Trimming removed 3 bases at V and 11 bases at J, with 15 bases between. This clonotype was seen only a few times. Its specificity is not known. V is TRBV24-1 and J is TRBJ2-5, with D tentatively TRBD2 (6 bases). The origin of this receptor is an elderly man in good health. Sequencing was performed on blood. This chain's CDR3 is CATSDGKEGRQYF. Here the CDR3 DNA reads TGTGCCACCAGTGATGGGAAGGAGGGGCGGCAGTACTTC.